The 4 T cell receptor beta chains below all came from one sample that was sequenced in a study of blood T cells in healthy people across ages. Next came a second PCR, run for about 7 to 11 cycles, which used a sample-barcoded 5' primer along with a J-beta primer mix. TCRdb re-called the 5' RACE reads with MiXCR, one entry per CDR3 protein. The repertoire includes some 1.4 million distinct CDR3 sequences, approximately 40% of them detected once, and 7.9% sits in the top ten. The source material was blood. The receptor source for this set is a woman in her late teens or twenties in good health.

The V call is TRBV27, the J call TRBJ1-2, with a weak D call TRBD1 (6 bases). The germline gives CDR1 MNHEY, CDR2 SMNVEV (reference sequence). CDR3 length: 13 residues. V was cut by 4 bases and J by 7 bases, with 13 bases left in between. The CDR3 region is CASSSKQGCGYTF. The CDR3 DNA follows: TGTGCCAGCAGTTCGAAACAGGGTTGTGGCTACACCTTC.

The rearrangement joins TRBV5-1 to TRBJ2-5, with 12 bases lining up with TRBD1. The J segment lost 3 bases and the V segment lost 4 bases, leaving 4 bases of the junction unmatched. The germline V gene has CDR1 SGHRS and CDR2 YFSETQ. This CDR3 comprises 15 residues. CDR3 DNA sequence: TGCGCCAGCAGCACTGGGACAGGGGGCAAAGAGACCCAGTACTTC. It codes for CASSTGTGGKETQYF.

Details on this clonotype: A read error may explain this, as a much larger clone is one base away. The chain employs TRBV15 and TRBJ2-1; D gene ambiguous. CDR1 LNHNV and CDR2 YYDKDF come from the germline V gene (reference sequence). The CDR3 extends over 14 amino acids. Trimming stripped 0 bases from V and 10 bases from J, with 13 bases between. CDR3 DNA sequence: TGTGCCACCAGCAGAGATAGAGTCTCTGGCGAGCAGTTCTTC. Its translation: CATSRDRVSGEQFF.

The sample holds a few counts of this clonotype. V usage is TRBV20-1 and J usage is TRBJ2-5; D ambiguous. The germline V and J ends were trimmed by 6 bases and 0 bases, with 14 bases remaining between them. This CDR3 has 14 amino acids. Looked up from germline, CDR1 is DFQATT and CDR2 is SNEGSKA (reference sequence). The CDR3 sequence is CSAFRNRYQETQYF. CDR3 nucleotide sequence: TGCAGTGCATTCCGAAACCGGTACCAAGAGACCCAGTACTTC.